What follows is one T cell receptor beta chain and its context. The antigen is not known. The donors were part of the validation cohort of some 120 subjects. That cohort was separate from the first cohort, which comprised fewer than 800 subjects. This entry is derived from a study of cytomegalovirus exposure and HLA in healthy donors. General study results and limits: Altogether, 164 TCR beta chains were recorded as cytomegalovirus-associated.

Sequencing was performed with immunoSEQ multiplex PCR; in TCRdb, only in-frame clones are kept and a portion is missing. This table holds around 160,000 clones, around four fifths found once. V shed 7 bases and J shed 1 base, with 12 bases lying between them. CDR1 is SQVTM and CDR2 is ANQGSEA in the germline V gene. The CDR3 has 13 amino acids. The sequence was obtained from a man aged 25-40 years in good health and CMV-seropositive. The rearrangement links TRBV29-1 to TRBJ2-3; TRBD2 might be the D (5 bases). Input material: PBMCs. CDR3 in amino acids: CSASGGGTDTQYF. The CDR3 bases are TGCAGCGCCTCCGGAGGTGGCACAGATACGCAGTATTTT.